This T cell receptor beta chain was recorded in a study of post-analysis software for immune sequencing data. V lost 8 bases and J 2 bases, leaving 13 bases between the germline ends. Germline values: CDR1 MGHDK, CDR2 SYGVNS. The CDR3 loop spans 13 amino acids. Unique molecular identifiers were carried by the TCR beta cDNA libraries. TCRdb reprocessed the PCR reads with MiXCR, giving one entry per CDR3 protein. The sample lists about 460,000 distinct CDR3 sequences; nearly 45% were seen once. Whole-study results and caveats: Relative to controls, patients had a handful of TRBV segments at higher frequency, with TRBV5-6, TRBV5-1 and TRBV20-1 among these.

A few counts support this clonotype. Its cognate antigen is unknown. The TCR sequence derives from a girl between 5 and 17 years old with multiple sclerosis. The material sequenced was blood. The chain joins TRBV25-1 to TRBJ2-7; a possible D gene is TRBD2 (6 bases). In nucleotides, the CDR3 is TGTGCCAGCGGGCGGGGAAGGACCTACGAGCAGTACTTC. Translating it yields CASGRGRTYEQYF.